The 7 T cell receptor beta chains below all came from one sample that was sequenced in a study of shared clonotypes between healthy human individuals. Clones were sequenced by immunoSEQ multiplex PCR, and TCRdb holds only the in-frame ones, with some missing. Here the sample spans 1 million to 1.3 million clones, about 80% being singletons. Material: memory CD4+ T cells from PBMCs. The subset: CD45RA-negative fraction. Receptors originate from a man aged 18-30 years in good health. Some clones in this sample may be carry-over from other donors' samples.

V usage is TRBV9 and J usage is TRBJ2-1, with TRBD2 matching over 13 bases. V dropped 4 bases and J dropped 0; count of bases not matched to a gene: 10. CDR3 length: 19 residues. Germline CDR1 SGDLS, CDR2 YYNGEE. The DNA of the CDR3 is TGTGCCAGCAGCACCTGGACTAGCGGGAGTTCGACCTCCTACAATGAGCAGTTCTTC. Protein product: CASSTWTSGSSTSYNEQFF.

The chain combines TRBV4-2 with TRBJ1-5, with unresolved D. CDR1 is LGHNA, CDR2 YNFKEQ, per germline. This CDR3 spans 17 amino acids. V was clipped by 1 base and J by 0 bases, with 13 bases between them. DNA of the CDR3: TGTGCCAGCAGCCAAGTATTTCCAGGTTATAGCAATCAGCCCCAGCATTTT. It encodes CASSQVFPGYSNQPQHF.

This chain connects TRBV28 to TRBJ2-5; 11 bases are a match to TRBD2. Germline values: CDR1 MDHEN, CDR2 SYDVKM. CDR3 length equals 18 residues. J gave up 2 bases and V 3 bases, and 11 bases lay outside the gene matches. CDR3 sequence reads: CASSLFGLAGSGQETQYF. The DNA for the CDR3 is TGTGCCAGCAGTTTGTTTGGACTAGCGGGTTCTGGGCAAGAGACCCAGTACTTC.

The chain carries TRBV5-4 and TRBJ2-1; TRBD1 or TRBD2 may be the D gene (5 bases each). The CDR3 has 16 amino acids. Germline loops: CDR1 SGHNT, CDR2 YYREEE (reference sequence). The V and J ends lost 4 bases and 7 bases respectively, with 21 bases between them. This chain's CDR3 is CASSPPGAGSWNEQFF. The CDR3 DNA reads as TGTGCCAGCAGCCCACCCGGGGCAGGTTCGTGGAATGAGCAGTTCTTC.

This rearrangement joins TRBV2 to TRBJ2-6; possibly TRBD1 for D (5 bases). The CDR3 runs 17 residues. V lost 3 bases, J lost 2 bases, and 14 bases lay in between. Germline-derived CDR1 and CDR2 are SNHLY and FYNNEI. DNA of the CDR3: TGTGCCAGCAGTGAGGGCCAGGGATACGCTGGGGCCAACGTCCTGACTTTC. Translated, it gives CASSEGQGYAGANVLTF.

The chain combines TRBV28 with TRBJ2-7, with D uncertain. CDR3 size: 13 residues. Looked up from germline, CDR1 is MDHEN and CDR2 is SYDVKM. The V end was cut by 5 bases, the J end by 6 bases, with 14 bases between. CDR3 nucleotides: TGTGCCAGCAGTCCCACGCCGATGCGCGAGCAGTACTTC. Its translation: CASSPTPMREQYF.

The CDR3 sequence: CASSVGRGSSYNEQFF. The CDR3 region has the DNA TGTGCCAGCAGCGTAGGCAGAGGGAGCTCCTACAATGAGCAGTTCTTC. The V gene is TRBV9, the J gene TRBJ2-1; TRBD2 is a possible D gene (5 bases). Trimming cost V 0 bases and J 0 bases, with 10 bases left between them. CDR3 length equals 16 residues. Germline V gene lookup returns CDR1 SGDLS and CDR2 YYNGEE.